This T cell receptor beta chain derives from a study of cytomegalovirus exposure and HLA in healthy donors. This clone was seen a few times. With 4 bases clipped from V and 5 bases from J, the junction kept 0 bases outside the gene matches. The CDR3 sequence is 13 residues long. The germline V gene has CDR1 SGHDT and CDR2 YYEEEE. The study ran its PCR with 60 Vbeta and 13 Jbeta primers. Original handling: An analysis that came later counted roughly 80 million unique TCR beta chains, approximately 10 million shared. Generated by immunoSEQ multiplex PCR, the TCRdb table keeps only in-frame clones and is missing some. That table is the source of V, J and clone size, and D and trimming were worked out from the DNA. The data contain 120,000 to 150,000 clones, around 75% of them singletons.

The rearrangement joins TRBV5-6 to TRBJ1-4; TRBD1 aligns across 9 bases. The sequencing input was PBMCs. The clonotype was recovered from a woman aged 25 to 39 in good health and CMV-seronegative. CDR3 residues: CASSGTGNEKLFF. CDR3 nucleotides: TGTGCCAGCAGCGGGACAGGGAATGAAAAACTGTTTTTT.